This T cell receptor (beta chain) was documented in a study of blood T cell repertoires in COVID-19 (TCRdb year 2020). Study-level background: The collaborator samples originated in the United States, Italy and Spain and spanned the acute and convalescent phases of COVID-19. The prospective study material was composed of cDNA or gDNA derived from T cells, B-cell-depleted T cells, or PBMCs. Deeply sampled blood TCRbeta repertoires from subjects exposed to, actively infected with, or recovered from COVID-19 were included in the dataset. The repertoires were released in a freely available public database intended as a resource for research on the immune response to SARS-CoV-2. The samples were drawn from the first 160 participants of the ongoing ImmuneRACE study and from over a thousand subjects provided by 6 global collaborators. A de-identified subject ID, COVID-19 status, age in years and sex were almost always included in the sample metadata. Where HLA class I and class II types were available, the types were taken from metadata supplied by the sample provider, not from assay-based typing.

The research as a whole found: The amount of clinical and demographic metadata varied by source and participant and was provided uncurated.

Note on this clone: The antigen it recognizes is unknown. No base quality values were provided; no much bigger clone lies one nucleotide off.

The immunoSEQ Assay, a bias-controlled multiplex PCR, was used to amplify TCRbeta CDR3 regions from genomic DNA. The authors' analysis ran thus. Nucleated cell counts per sample were estimated from amplification of reference gene primers within the assay. Sequence reads were collapsed and filtered to measure the absolute abundance of every unique TCRbeta CDR3 rearrangement. Productive Simpson clonality was computed per sample as the square root of Simpson's diversity index over productive rearrangements. TCRdb retrieved this table from immuneACCESS and kept in-frame rearrangements only. Not all clones are present; in checked studies, unresolved V genes account for under half, and no reason is known for the remainder. The DNA gave D and trimming, while V, J and clone size come from that table. The sample contains fewer than 200,000 clones, around nine tenths of them found a single time. The biggest ten clones account for about an eighth of the sample.

The CDR3 measures 12 amino acids from cysteine to phenylalanine. Of all the DNA, just the CDR3 is kept, 36 bases in frame from base 1. From a lookup of the germline V gene, CDR1 and CDR2 are SQVTM and ANQGSEA. V drops 6 bases and J drops 5 bases, leaving 13 bases in between. One collaborating source in Seattle enrolled patients while the patients were actively infected and followed the patients over time throughout the course of disease. The collaborating institutions used their own protocols to collect whole blood in K2EDTA tubes. For TCRbeta analysis, collaborator samples were shipped as frozen whole blood, as isolated PBMCs, or as DNA extracted from either sample type.

Sequenced sample: peripheral blood. This receptor chain uses TRBV29-1 and TRBJ1-1; the D gene is possibly TRBD1, with 5 bases matching. The sequence was collected from a woman aged 70-85 years with COVID-19, enrolled during active disease. DNA sequence: TGCAGCGTCCTGGACACCAGAACTGAAGCTTTCTTT. This gives the protein CSVLDTRTEAFF.